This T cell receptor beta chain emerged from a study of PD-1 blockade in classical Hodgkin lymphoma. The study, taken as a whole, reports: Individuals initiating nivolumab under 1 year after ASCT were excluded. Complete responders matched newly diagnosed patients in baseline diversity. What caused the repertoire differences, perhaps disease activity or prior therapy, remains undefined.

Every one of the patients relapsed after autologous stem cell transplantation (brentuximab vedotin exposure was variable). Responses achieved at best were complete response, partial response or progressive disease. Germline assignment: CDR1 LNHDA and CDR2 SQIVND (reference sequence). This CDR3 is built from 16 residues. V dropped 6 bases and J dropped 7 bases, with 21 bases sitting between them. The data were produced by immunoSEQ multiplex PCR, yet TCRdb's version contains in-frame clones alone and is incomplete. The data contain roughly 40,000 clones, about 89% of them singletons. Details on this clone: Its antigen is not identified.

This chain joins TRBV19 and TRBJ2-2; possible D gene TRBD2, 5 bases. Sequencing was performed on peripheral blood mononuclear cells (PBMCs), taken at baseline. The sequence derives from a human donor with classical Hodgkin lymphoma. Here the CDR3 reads CASSRTITGEIGELFF. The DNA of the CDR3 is TGTGCCAGTAGCCGAACAATTACCGGGGAAATCGGGGAGCTGTTTTTT.